A single sample is the source of the 28 T cell receptor beta chains below, sequenced in a study of T cell changes during pregnancy in multiple sclerosis. Some clones are missing from TCRdb's copy, which holds only in-frame ones; the method was immunoSEQ multiplex PCR. Found here are tens of thousands of clones, approximately 92% of them singletons; the top ten hold approximately 2%. The specimen was peripheral blood, collected after pregnancy. Every receptor here comes from a female donor with multiple sclerosis, enrolled in a pregnancy study.

J is TRBJ1-1 and V is TRBV7-2, with unresolved D. The CDR3 spans 12 residues. The V gene's germline CDR1 is SGHTA and CDR2 FQGNSA. V shed 0 bases and J shed 10 bases, with 9 bases lying between them. The CDR3 loop reads CASSLADGVAFF. The CDR3 nucleotides are TGTGCCAGCAGCTTAGCGGACGGGGTAGCTTTCTTT.

The CDR3 DNA is TGTGCCAGCAGCAAAGCATCAAAGGGACAGGGGGCATACGAGCAGTACTTC. Translating it yields CASSKASKGQGAYEQYF. The chain couples TRBV21-1 to TRBJ2-7; the table names TRBD1, a call not compared with the DNA. TRBV21-1 is assigned pseudogene status. This CDR3 spans 17 amino acids.

This chain connects TRBV5-1 to TRBJ2-2; 10 nucleotides align to TRBD2. V dropped 5 bases and J dropped 6; count of bases not matched to a gene: 7. CDR1 and CDR2 (germline): SGHRS, YFSETQ. There are 15 residues in the CDR3. The CDR3 reads CASRSPLAGAGELFF. The CDR3 DNA reads as TGCGCCAGCAGGAGTCCGCTAGCGGGAGCCGGGGAGCTGTTTTTT.

The rearrangement links TRBV27 to TRBJ1-5; a possible D gene is TRBD1 (6 bases). The CDR3 is 15 residues long. V was clipped by 6 bases and J by 6 bases, with 18 bases between them. Looked up from germline, CDR1 is MNHEY and CDR2 is SMNVEV (reference sequence). Here the CDR3 DNA reads TGTGCCAGCAGCCTTTCAGGGGTACTGGTTCAGCCCCAGCATTTT. It is translated as CASSLSGVLVQPQHF.

This clone was recorded once. This chain uses TRBV11-2 with TRBJ2-3; TRBD2 agrees at 11 bases. With 5 bases clipped from V and 2 bases from J, the junction kept 15 bases outside the gene matches. Per the germline V gene, CDR1 is SGHAT and CDR2 is FQNNGV. The CDR3 spans 19 residues. CDR3 sequence: CASSLTSGGVKALTDTQYF. DNA of the CDR3: TGTGCCAGCAGCCTTACTAGCGGGGGCGTGAAAGCTCTCACAGATACGCAGTATTTT. Filled out from reference TRBV11-2 and TRBJ2-3, the complete variable domain reads EAGVAQSPRYKIIEKRQSVAFWCNPISGHATLYWYQQILGQGPKLLIQFQNNGVVDDSQLPKDRFSAERLKGVDSTLKIQPAKLEDSAVYLCASSLTSGGVKALTDTQYFGPGTRLTVL.

This chain connects TRBV6-1 to TRBJ2-1; 13 positions match TRBD2. V lost 6 bases, J lost 8 bases, and 7 bases stayed unmatched. The CDR3 runs 15 residues. Germline lookup yields CDR1 MNHNS and CDR2 SASEGT. The CDR3 DNA reads as TGTGCCAGCAGGACCGGACTAGCGGGAGTTTATGAGCAGTTCTTC. It codes for CASRTGLAGVYEQFF.

This rearrangement joins TRBV14 to TRBJ1-1, with no clear D. The CDR3 sequence is 16 residues long. Deletions cut 6 bases from V and 0 bases from J, with 17 bases between. Germline V lookup: CDR1 SGHDN, CDR2 FVKESK. The CDR3 DNA is TGTGCCAGCAGTCCGCAACCCAACTCGCTGAACACTGAAGCTTTCTTT. This codes for CASSPQPNSLNTEAFF.

The chain is built from TRBV5-1 and TRBJ1-1, with no clear D. Germline-derived CDR1 and CDR2 are SGHRS and YFSETQ. Trimming pared 0 bases from V and 0 bases from J, leaving 6 bases between. CDR3 length: 14 residues. The CDR3 nucleotides are TGCGCCAGCAGCTTGGGTGTCGTGAACACTGAAGCTTTCTTT. Translation: CASSLGVVNTEAFF.

The chain has TRBV18 and TRBJ2-4, with TRBD1 matching 10 bases. The CDR3 extends over 18 amino acids. Germline CDR1 and CDR2: KGHSH and LQKENI. Trimming at V came to 3 bases and at J to 5 bases, leaving 13 bases not matched to a gene. The CDR3 spells CASSPTLGQGTGQNIQYF. The DNA for the CDR3 is TGTGCCAGCTCACCGACTTTGGGACAGGGGACCGGGCAAAACATTCAGTACTTC.

The chain recombines TRBV9 with TRBJ2-7, with 8 positions matching TRBD1. This CDR3 region has 15 residues. V shed 2 bases and J 5 bases; nucleotides not matched to a gene: 9. The V gene's germline CDR1 is SGDLS and CDR2 YYNGEE. The DNA of the CDR3 is TGTGCCAGCAGCGTCGCAGGGGGCCCCCTCAACGAGCAGTACTTC. Amino acids: CASSVAGGPLNEQYF.

The CDR3 nucleotides are TGCGCCAGCAGGGTCCGAGGAACTGATGCCTACGAGCAGTACTTC. Amino acid sequence: CASRVRGTDAYEQYF. This rearrangement joins TRBV5-1 to TRBJ2-7; no clear D gene. The CDR3 loop spans 15 amino acids. Per germline, CDR1 SGHRS and CDR2 YFSETQ. Trimming removed 5 bases from V and 2 bases from J, with 17 bases in between.

The chain links TRBV7-8 to TRBJ1-3, with 10 bases matching TRBD1. V lost 5 bases, J lost 1 base, and 8 bases stayed unmatched. There are 17 residues in the CDR3. CDR1 is SGHVS, CDR2 FQNEAQ, per germline. As DNA, the CDR3 is TGTGCCAGCAGCCCATGGACAGGGGGAGTATCTGGAAACACCATATATTTT. Residues: CASSPWTGGVSGNTIYF.

The chain uses TRBV27 and TRBJ1-5, with D perhaps matching TRBD1 (6 bases). V was pared by 7 bases and J by 6 bases, with 19 bases between. Germline loops: CDR1 MNHEY, CDR2 SMNVEV (reference sequence). The CDR3 totals 15 residues. DNA of the CDR3: TGTGCCAGCATTAACAGGGTTAGCTCGCTTCAGCCCCAGCATTTT. Protein product: CASINRVSSLQPQHF.

The chain combines TRBV30 with TRBJ2-1; D uncertain. There are 12 residues in the CDR3. V lost 0 bases to trimming and J lost 7 bases, with 7 bases between them. Germline V gene lookup returns CDR1 GTSNPN and CDR2 SVGIG (reference sequence). The CDR3 nucleotides read TGTGCCTGGAGTGTACCCGGGAATGAGCAGTTCTTC. Protein sequence: CAWSVPGNEQFF.

The chain has TRBV30 and TRBJ2-3; maybe TRBD2 (5 bases). CDR1 is GTSNPN, CDR2 SVGIG, per germline (reference sequence). This CDR3 is 16 amino acids long. The V gene lost 0 bases and the J gene lost 0 bases, with 13 bases spanning the gap. The DNA for the CDR3 is TGTGCCTGGAGTGTACATCGGACTTCTAGCACAGATACGCAGTATTTT. Translating gives CAWSVHRTSSTDTQYF.

V and J are TRBV29-1 and TRBJ2-7; perhaps TRBD2 as D (6 bases). V gave up 7 bases and J gave up 3 bases, with 10 bases separating them. The CDR3 has 11 amino acids. The germline V gene encodes CDR1 SQVTM and CDR2 ANQGSEA. The CDR3 sequence: CSGGDDYEQYF. In nucleotides, the CDR3 is TGCAGCGGGGGGGACGACTACGAGCAGTACTTC.

Only a few counts were recorded for this clone. The chain combines TRBV30 with TRBJ1-6, with TRBD1 matching over 8 bases. The CDR3 runs to 11 residues. CDR1 and CDR2 (germline): GTSNPN, SVGIG (reference sequence). V lost 5 bases, J lost 13 bases, and 4 bases stayed unmatched. The CDR3 spells CAWLQGGPLHF. The CDR3 coding sequence is TGTGCCTGGCTACAGGGGGGGCCCCTCCACTTT.

This clone was recorded once. This chain connects TRBV5-1 to TRBJ2-4, with TRBD2 identical over 13 bases. Germline V CDR1 and CDR2: SGHRS, YFSETQ. This CDR3 is built from 18 residues. Trimming took 2 bases from V and 2 from J; bases not matched to a gene: 7. In nucleotides, the CDR3 is TGCGCCAGCAGCTTAACTAGCGGGAGGGCCGAGACCAAAAACATTCAGTACTTC. The encoded protein is CASSLTSGRAETKNIQYF.

The chain has TRBV5-1 and TRBJ2-5, with D possibly being TRBD1 (5 bases). The CDR3 is made up of 15 amino acids. Per the germline V gene, CDR1 is SGHRS and CDR2 is YFSETQ. V lost 0 bases and J 4 bases, leaving 13 bases between the germline ends. In nucleotides, the CDR3 is TGCGCCAGCAGCTTGGGGGGCCTCGAGTTAGAGACCCAGTACTTC. Its translation is CASSLGGLELETQYF.

J is TRBJ2-3 and V is TRBV19; D perhaps matches TRBD2 (5 bases). CDR1 is LNHDA, CDR2 SQIVND, per germline (reference sequence). V was trimmed by 5 bases and J by 3 bases, leaving 12 bases between them. The CDR3 extends over 14 amino acids. This CDR3 is CASSPRLKTDTQYF. CDR3 in DNA: TGTGCCAGTAGTCCTAGACTAAAAACAGATACGCAGTATTTT.

The V call is TRBV7-3, the J call TRBJ1-1; 9 bases match TRBD1. The J segment lost 5 bases and the V segment lost 6 bases, leaving 13 bases of the junction unmatched. CDR1 and CDR2 (germline): SGHTA, FQGTGA. This CDR3 is built from 16 residues. CDR3 loop: CASSPAGQGSWTEAFF. CDR3 DNA: TGTGCCAGCAGTCCTGCGGGACAGGGATCTTGGACTGAAGCTTTCTTT.

J is TRBJ1-5 and V is TRBV7-9, with D unresolved. The CDR3 runs to 16 residues. V was pared by 1 base and J by 3 bases, with 13 bases between. CDR1 and CDR2 (germline): SEHNR, FQNEAQ (reference sequence). CDR3 bases: TGTGCCAGCAGCTTAGACCGGGGTTGGGACAATCAGCCCCAGCATTTT. It yields the protein CASSLDRGWDNQPQHF.

The chain has TRBV28 and TRBJ1-2; TRBD1 matches 11 bases. The CDR3 covers 14 residues. Germline V gene data show CDR1 as MDHEN and CDR2 as SYDVKM. After removal of 4 bases from V and 8 bases from J, the junction contained 6 bases not matched to a gene. The CDR3 here is CASSSPGQGEGYTF. The CDR3, as DNA: TGTGCCAGCAGTTCACCGGGACAGGGGGAGGGCTACACCTTC.

This clone was seen a single time. The V call is TRBV5-4, the J call TRBJ1-4; 8 bases are shared with TRBD1. CDR1 is SGHNT, CDR2 YYREEE, per germline (reference sequence). This CDR3 is 16 amino acids long. V dropped 4 bases and J dropped 4; count of bases not matched to a gene: 9. In DNA, the CDR3 is TGTGCCAGCAGCCATGGACAGGGAAGCGGTAATGAAAAACTGTTTTTT. This translates into CASSHGQGSGNEKLFF.

The V and J genes are TRBV7-9 and TRBJ1-6; possible D gene TRBD1, 6 bases. Germline CDR1 reads SEHNR; CDR2 reads FQNEAQ (reference sequence). Trimming took 5 bases from V and 0 from J, leaving 20 bases between them. This CDR3 is built from 19 residues. CDR3 in DNA: TGTGCCAGCAGCGCCGGGACACCACAGAGGAGCTCCTATAATTCACCCCTCCACTTT. Protein sequence: CASSAGTPQRSSYNSPLHF. The whole variable domain, remainder taken from reference TRBV7-9 and TRBJ1-6, is DTGVSQNPRHKITKRGQNVTFRCDPISEHNRLYWYRQTLGQGPEFLTYFQNEAQLEKSRLLSDRFSAERPKGSFSTLEIQRTEQGDSAMYLCASSAGTPQRSSYNSPLHFGNGTRLTVT.

This clone was recorded once. The chain has TRBV30 and TRBJ1-2; D might be TRBD1 (6 bases). This CDR3 comprises 12 residues. CDR1 and CDR2 from the germline V gene are GTSNPN and SVGIG (reference sequence). V gave up 4 bases and J gave up 8 bases, with 14 bases separating them. This chain's CDR3 is CAWIRGRRGYTF. The CDR3 DNA sequence: TGTGCCTGGATCAGGGGTAGGCGCGGCTACACCTTC.

V gene TRBV4-3 combines with J gene TRBJ2-2; 7 nucleotides align to TRBD1. Germline CDR1 reads LGHNA; CDR2 reads YSLEER. V was clipped by 2 bases and J by 6 bases; unmatched bases: 9. This CDR3 contains 16 residues. The DNA of the CDR3 is TGCGCCAGCAGCCAACCATTTAACAGGGGTTCCGGGGAGCTGTTTTTT. It translates to CASSQPFNRGSGELFF.

This rearrangement joins TRBV27 to TRBJ1-5; 9 positions match TRBD1. J gave up 6 bases and V 4 bases, and 10 bases lay outside the gene matches. CDR1 is MNHEY and CDR2 is SMNVEV in the germline V gene (reference sequence). The CDR3 has 16 residues. CDR3 DNA: TGTGCCAGCAGTTCCCTGGGGGACAGGGTGGTTCAGCCCCAGCATTTT. Translation gives CASSSLGDRVVQPQHF.